The source of this TCR beta chain is a study of cytomegalovirus exposure and HLA in healthy donors. The study's findings and limits: The study recorded over 150 TCR beta chains that were cytomegalovirus-associated.

The PCR used 60 Vbeta and 13 Jbeta primers. TCRdb's table, derived via immunoSEQ multiplex PCR, lists solely in-frame clones and lacks some. The sample lists over 120,000 clones; approximately 78% were seen once. About this clone itself: Its target is unknown.

The clonotype was recovered from a woman aged 18-29 years in good health and CMV-seropositive. Specimen: PBMCs.

CDR3 DNA: TGTGCCAGCTCACCAAGGGCGGGCAATGAGCAGTTCTTC. It encodes CASSPRAGNEQFF. V and J are TRBV18 and TRBJ2-1; possible D gene TRBD2, 5 bases. Germline V gene sequence: CDR1 KGHSH, CDR2 LQKENI. The V end lost 2 bases, the J end lost 6 bases, and 8 bases lay between the germline ends. The CDR3 is 13 amino acids.